A selection of T cell receptor beta chains follows, all from one sample in a study of response to subunit inactivated influenza vaccine. A single record per CDR3 protein comes from TCRdb applying MiXCR to the RT-PCR reads. The repertoire has roughly 620,000 distinct CDR3 sequences, about 11% of them found once; the top ten carry roughly 9.6%. These data also formed part of another study, on T cells expressing NK-cell markers.

The specimen comprised PBMCs from blood, sampled on the day of vaccination. Source of these receptors: a man aged 50 to 59 who received an inactivated influenza vaccine. Each CDR3 is given with its conserved first and last residue. The order of the fields is V gene, clone size, D gene, J gene, CDR3 DNA, CDR3 protein. D genes are given only for firm matches. The size field is filled for only some rows; it gives once, few, many or a size class.

TRBV12-3/TRBV12-4	.	.	TRBJ2-2	TGTGCCAGCAGGGCTGCCGGGGGATCGGGGGAGCTGTTTTTT	CASRAAGGSGELFF
TRBV12-3/TRBV12-4	.	.	TRBJ2-1	TGTGCCAGCAGTTCTCGCCCCGGGACTGGATTCCAGTTCTTC	CASSSRPGTGFQFF
TRBV7-9	few	TRBD2	TRBJ2-1	TGTGCCAGCAGCTGGTCTAGCGGGGATGAAGAGCAGTTCTTC	CASSWSSGDEEQFF
TRBV6-2/TRBV6-3	.	.	TRBJ2-2	TGTGCCAGCAGTTATGGACAGCGAACCGGGGAGCTGTTTTTT	CASSYGQRTGELFF
TRBV4-1	.	.	TRBJ2-3	TGCGCCAGCAGCCAAGGCCTAGCGATAAGGATTACAGATACGCAGTATTTT	CASSQGLAIRITDTQYF
TRBV4-2	.	.	TRBJ2-1	TGTGCCAGCAGCCAAGATCTAACATACAATGAGCAGTTCTTC	CASSQDLTYNEQFF
TRBV7-9	many	.	TRBJ2-1	TGTGCCAGCAGTCCGGGACGGATCCGGTACAATGAGCAGTTCTTC	CASSPGRIRYNEQFF
TRBV28	.	TRBD2	TRBJ2-1	TGTGCCAGCAGTTTGTTGCGGGAGGTGGGCAATGAGCAGTTCTTC	CASSLLREVGNEQFF
TRBV21-1	.	.	TRBJ2-2	TGTGCCAGCAGCAAAGTGGGAGACAGGGCACAAGCGGGAGGCCTCAACACCGGGGAGCTGTTTTTT	CASSKVGDRAQAGGLNTGELFF
TRBV7-2	.	.	TRBJ2-4	TGTGCCAGCAGCTTCGTGTCCGGGATGCCCAAAAACATTCAGTACTTC	CASSFVSGMPKNIQYF
TRBV6-2/TRBV6-3	few	.	TRBJ2-2	TGTGCCAGCAGTTTTCCCGGCGGGCGTCGGCTAACCGGGGAGCTGTTTTTT	CASSFPGGRRLTGELFF
TRBV12-3/TRBV12-4	few	TRBD2	TRBJ2-5	TGTGCCAGCAGTTTTTCGTCGGGGGGAGGTGTCGAGACCCAGTACTTC	CASSFSSGGGVETQYF
TRBV6-1	.	TRBD1	TRBJ1-2	TGTGCCAGCAGTCCGGGACAGGGAGCTGTCGACTATGGCTACACCTTC	CASSPGQGAVDYGYTF
TRBV7-2	.	.	TRBJ1-4	TGTGCCAGCAGCCCCCGGGCGGGAACGGGTTTAAAGCTGTTTTTT	CASSPRAGTGLKLFF
TRBV7-8	.	.	TRBJ2-7	TGTGCCAGCAGCGTGACAGTGACGCCCTACGAGCAGTACTTC	CASSVTVTPYEQYF
TRBV6-5	.	TRBD2	TRBJ2-3	TGTGCCAGCAGTTATTCCGCGGGGGGAATAAGCACAGATACGCAGTATTTT	CASSYSAGGISTDTQYF
TRBV7-2	once	.	TRBJ2-2	TGTGCCAGCGCAGGACTCCTATACACCGGGGAGCTGTTTTTT	CASAGLLYTGELFF
TRBV10-3	few	.	TRBJ2-7	TGTGCCACCTCTCCGGGATCTCTCTACGAGCAGTACTTC	CATSPGSLYEQYF
TRBV10-3	.	.	TRBJ1-1	TGTGCCATCCGGGCCAGCAGGACTGAAGCTTTCTTT	CAIRASRTEAFF
TRBV6-1	.	TRBD2	TRBJ2-5	TGTGCCAGCACGCTGTGGCCTAGCGGGAGTGGAGAAGAGACCCAGTACTTC	CASTLWPSGSGEETQYF
TRBV7-2	many	TRBD1	TRBJ2-3	TGTGCCAGCAGCAAACAGGGGACAGGCACAGATACGCAGTATTTT	CASSKQGTGTDTQYF
TRBV29-1	few	.	TRBJ2-7	TGCAGCGTTGCGGGGGCCGGCGAGCAGTACTTC	CSVAGAGEQYF
TRBV20-1	once	TRBD2	TRBJ2-1	TGCAGTGCTAGAGACCGGAATAGCGGGAGGGCAGGGGAGCAGTTCTTC	CSARDRNSGRAGEQFF
TRBV14	.	.	TRBJ1-1	TGTGCCAGCAGCCAAGTAACAGGAGGGATGAACACTGAAGCTTTCTTT	CASSQVTGGMNTEAFF
TRBV5-1	few	TRBD1	TRBJ2-7	TGCGCCAGCAGCCCGGGACAGGGTTCTCTCCGCGAGCAGTACTTC	CASSPGQGSLREQYF
TRBV10-3	few	TRBD1	TRBJ2-1	TGTGCCATCAGGCCGGGACAGGAGAACAATGAGCAGTTCTTC	CAIRPGQENNEQFF
TRBV5-1	.	TRBD1	TRBJ1-2	TGCGCCAGCAGCACCGGACAGGATGATGGCTACACCTTC	CASSTGQDDGYTF
TRBV10-3	.	TRBD2	TRBJ2-1	TGTGCCATCAGAAGGACTAGCTCATCCTACAATGAGCAGTTCTTC	CAIRRTSSSYNEQFF
TRBV25-1	few	TRBD1	TRBJ1-1	TGTGCCAGCAGTGCGACAGGGATCGTCGACACTGAAGCTTTCTTT	CASSATGIVDTEAFF
TRBV24-1	few	.	TRBJ2-5	TGTGCCACCAGTGACGGCAGGGAGTGGGGAGAGACCCAGTACTTC	CATSDGREWGETQYF
TRBV7-9	.	TRBD2	TRBJ2-1	TGTGCCAGCAGGGAGCGGGGGCGCTCCTACAATGAGCAGTTCTTC	CASRERGRSYNEQFF
TRBV10-3	few	TRBD1	TRBJ1-1	TGTGCCATCAGCCGACGACAGGGTGAAGCTTTCTTT	CAISRRQGEAFF
TRBV6-2/TRBV6-3	.	.	TRBJ1-2	TGTGCCAGCAGTTACAGGGACCCAGGCGCCACCTATCCTTATGGCTACACCTTC	CASSYRDPGATYPYGYTF
TRBV10-3	few	TRBD1	TRBJ1-1	TGTGCCATCAGTGGACTTGATGGGCTTGGGCAGGGGGTAGTCAACGGTGAAGCTTTCTTT	CAISGLDGLGQGVVNGEAFF
TRBV25-1	.	TRBD1	TRBJ2-7	TGTGCCAGCAGTGAATTGGGGGACAGGGACCTGGAGCAGTACTTC	CASSELGDRDLEQYF